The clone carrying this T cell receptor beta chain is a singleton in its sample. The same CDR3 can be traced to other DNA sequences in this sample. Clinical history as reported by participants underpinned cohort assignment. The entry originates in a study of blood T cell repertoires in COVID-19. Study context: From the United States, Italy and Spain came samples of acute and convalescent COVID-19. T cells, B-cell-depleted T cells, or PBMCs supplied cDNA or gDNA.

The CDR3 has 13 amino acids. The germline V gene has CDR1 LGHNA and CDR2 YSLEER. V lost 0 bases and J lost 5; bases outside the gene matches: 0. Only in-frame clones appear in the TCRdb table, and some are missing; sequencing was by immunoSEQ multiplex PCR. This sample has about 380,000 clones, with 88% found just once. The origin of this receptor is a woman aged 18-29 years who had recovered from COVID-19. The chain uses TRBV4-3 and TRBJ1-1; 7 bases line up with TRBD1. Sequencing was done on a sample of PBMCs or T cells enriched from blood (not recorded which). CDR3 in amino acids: CASSQDRGTEAFF. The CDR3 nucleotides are TGCGCCAGCAGCCAAGACAGGGGGACTGAAGCTTTCTTT.